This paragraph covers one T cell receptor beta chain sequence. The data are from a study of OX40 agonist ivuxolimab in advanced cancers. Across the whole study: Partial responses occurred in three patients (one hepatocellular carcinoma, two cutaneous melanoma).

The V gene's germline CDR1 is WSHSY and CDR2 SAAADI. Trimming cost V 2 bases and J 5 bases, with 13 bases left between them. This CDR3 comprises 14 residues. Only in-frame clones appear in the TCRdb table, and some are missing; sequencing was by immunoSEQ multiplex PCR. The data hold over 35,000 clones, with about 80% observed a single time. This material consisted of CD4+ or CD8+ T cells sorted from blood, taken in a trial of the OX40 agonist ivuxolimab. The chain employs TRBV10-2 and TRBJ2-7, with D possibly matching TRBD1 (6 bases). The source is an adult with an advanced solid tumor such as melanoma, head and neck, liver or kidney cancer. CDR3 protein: CASSEVTGGDEQYF. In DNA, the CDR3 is TGCGCCAGCAGTGAGGTTACTGGGGGCGACGAGCAGTACTTC.